Listed below are T cell receptor beta chains from one sample, sequenced in a study of blood T cell repertoires in COVID-19. Produced via immunoSEQ multiplex PCR; TCRdb's table is partial and in-frame only. Among more than 65,000 clones, around 80% were seen once, and the ten largest hold under 45%. Sequencing was carried out using peripheral blood. These receptors came from a woman aged 70-85 years with acute or convalescent COVID-19. Each CDR3 is given with its conserved first and last residue. The order of the fields is CDR3 DNA, CDR3 protein, J gene, D gene, clone size, V gene. The D gene is left open where the match is weak. Clone sizes are given selectively: once, few, many, or a class where the clone is expanded.

TGCGCCAGCAGTTCGGACAGGCCGTCTTACAATGAGCAGTTCTTC	CASSSDRPSYNEQFF	TRBJ2-1	TRBD1	.	TRBV5-1
TGTGCCTGGAACGCGTTTCGGAACACTGAAGCTTTCTTT	CAWNAFRNTEAFF	TRBJ1-1	.	few	TRBV30
TGCAGCGTTTCGGCGGGAGGGCCTGGCGAGCAGTACTTC	CSVSAGGPGEQYF	TRBJ2-7	TRBD2	.	TRBV29-1
TGTGCCAGCAGCTTATATGGCTCAGACTCGACGCAGTTCTTC	CASSLYGSDSTQFF	TRBJ2-1	.	once	TRBV7-3
TGTGCCAGCAGCCCGCCCGGGACTATAGTCGGGGAGCTGTTTTTT	CASSPPGTIVGELFF	TRBJ2-2	TRBD2	few	TRBV7-9
TGTGCCACCAGTGACCCCGGACCGGGCGGGGTTTACAATGAGCAGTTCTTC	CATSDPGPGGVYNEQFF	TRBJ2-1	.	.	TRBV24-1
TGTGCCAGCAGCTCCGTAGTTGGACTAGCAGACGAGCAGTACTTC	CASSSVVGLADEQYF	TRBJ2-7	TRBD2	.	TRBV7-2
TGTGCCACCAGTGACTTTGGAGTAAAAGCTTTCTTT	CATSDFGVKAFF	TRBJ1-1	.	.	TRBV24-1
TGTGCCAGCAGCTTAGTCAGCCAGGACACCGGGGAGCTGTTTTTT	CASSLVSQDTGELFF	TRBJ2-2	.	.	TRBV11-2
TGTGCCAGCAGCTTGGGTACCGCCGGGTTGTATAATTCACCCCTCCACTTT	CASSLGTAGLYNSPLHF	TRBJ1-6	.	.	TRBV5-6
TGTGCCAGCAGTCCACAGGGTGGAAGTGGCTACACCTTC	CASSPQGGSGYTF	TRBJ1-2	.	.	TRBV14
TGTGCTAGTGGTTTAACCACAGGGGAGGCCGGCTATGGCTACACCTTC	CASGLTTGEAGYGYTF	TRBJ1-2	TRBD1	.	TRBV12-5
TGTGCCAGCAGCCCTGGGGACTTTGGGTTTCGGACTGAAGCTTTCTTT	CASSPGDFGFRTEAFF	TRBJ1-1	.	.	TRBV5-8
TGCGCCAGCAGCTTAGGCCGGGGGGTAAACACCGGGGAGCTGTTTTTT	CASSLGRGVNTGELFF	TRBJ2-2	TRBD2	.	TRBV5-1
TGTGCCAGCAGCTTACGGGACAGGAACACTGAAGCTTTCTTT	CASSLRDRNTEAFF	TRBJ1-1	TRBD1	few	TRBV5-5
TGCGCCAGCAGCTTGGTGACAGCCGGAGGGACCGGGGAGCTGTTTTTT	CASSLVTAGGTGELFF	TRBJ2-2	.	.	TRBV5-1
TGTGCCAGCAGTCCCTTCCCTAACTATGGCTACACCTTC	CASSPFPNYGYTF	TRBJ1-2	.	.	TRBV2
TGTGCCAGCTCACCACGGGACACAGCCAAGGGGACTGAAGCTTTCTTT	CASSPRDTAKGTEAFF	TRBJ1-1	.	.	TRBV18
TGTGCCAGCAGCGAGCGGACAGGAGGCTACACCTTC	CASSERTGGYTF	TRBJ1-2	TRBD1	.	TRBV3-1/TRBV3-2
TGTGCCAGCAGCTTAGGGGGGAGGGACACAGATACGCAGTATTTT	CASSLGGRDTDTQYF	TRBJ2-3	TRBD2	once	TRBV7-2
TGCGCCAGCAGCTTCACCGCACAAAGCGGGAGGGCTAACAATGAGCAGTTCTTC	CASSFTAQSGRANNEQFF	TRBJ2-1	TRBD2	.	TRBV5-1
TGTGCCAGTAGCCCACGACAGGGAAATAGCAATCAGCCCCAGCATTTT	CASSPRQGNSNQPQHF	TRBJ1-5	TRBD1	.	TRBV19
TGTGCCAGCAGCCAACTAGACACCGGGGAGCTGTTTTTT	CASSQLDTGELFF	TRBJ2-2	.	.	TRBV7-3
TGTGCCATCAGTGAGCTAGCGGGAGGCTCCGCCTACGAGCAGTACTTC	CAISELAGGSAYEQYF	TRBJ2-7	TRBD2	.	TRBV10-3
TGCAGTGCTAGTGACAGTTATAGCAATCAGCCCCAGCATTTT	CSASDSYSNQPQHF	TRBJ1-5	.	few	TRBV20-1
TGTGCCAGCAGCTCCCTAGCGGGCGGGTACAATGAGCAGTTCTTC	CASSSLAGGYNEQFF	TRBJ2-1	TRBD2	once	TRBV7-3
TGTGCCAGCAGTGGCAGACTAGCGGGAGGCAATGAGCAGTTCTTC	CASSGRLAGGNEQFF	TRBJ2-1	TRBD2	.	TRBV2
TGTGCCAGCAGCTTAGCCAGGGTGGAAAACATTCAGTACTTC	CASSLARVENIQYF	TRBJ2-4	.	.	TRBV7-9
TGTGCCAGCAGCTTAGTACTAGCGGGGGAGCAGTTCTTC	CASSLVLAGEQFF	TRBJ2-1	TRBD2	.	TRBV7-8
TGTGCCAGCAGTGAAATCGGGGGGCATAATGAAAAACTGTTTTTT	CASSEIGGHNEKLFF	TRBJ1-4	.	few	TRBV2
TGCAGCGCGTTGGGAACCGGGACAGTGCCCTACGAGCAGTACTTC	CSALGTGTVPYEQYF	TRBJ2-7	TRBD1	.	TRBV29-1
TGTGCCAGCTCACCACTTCCTTCCTCCCTAGGCCCTTACGAGCAGTACTTC	CASSPLPSSLGPYEQYF	TRBJ2-7	.	.	TRBV18
TGCGCCAGCAGCCTAGGACAGGAGAACACTGAAGCTTTCTTT	CASSLGQENTEAFF	TRBJ1-1	TRBD1	.	TRBV5-1
TGTGCCAGCAGCCAAGAATCTTCCAGGGTGGACACTGAAGCTTTCTTT	CASSQESSRVDTEAFF	TRBJ1-1	.	once	TRBV4-2
TGTGCCAGCAGCCGATGGACTAGCGGGAGGGAGACCCAGTACTTC	CASSRWTSGRETQYF	TRBJ2-5	TRBD2	.	TRBV3-1/TRBV3-2
TGTGCCAGCTCACCACTCGGCCCCAGCGGGTCTACGCCCTACGAGCAGTACTTC	CASSPLGPSGSTPYEQYF	TRBJ2-7	.	.	TRBV18
TGTGCCAGTAGTCATAGCGGGAGGTCTAGAAGCTCCTACAATGAGCAGTTCTTC	CASSHSGRSRSSYNEQFF	TRBJ2-1	TRBD2	.	TRBV19
TGCGCCAGCAGTGGGACTAGCGGGAGAGAAGGATACGAGCAGTACTTC	CASSGTSGREGYEQYF	TRBJ2-7	TRBD2	.	TRBV10-2
TGTGCCAGCAGCTTCACCGGGAGGGAGGGTACCGGGGAGCTGTTTTTT	CASSFTGREGTGELFF	TRBJ2-2	TRBD2	few	TRBV7-3